The source of this T cell receptor (beta chain) is a study of cytomegalovirus exposure and HLA in healthy donors. Of note for this clone: Its antigen is unidentified.

PCR employed 60 Vbeta and 13 Jbeta primers. Data came from immunoSEQ multiplex PCR; TCRdb stores just in-frame clones and leaves some out. The sample holds around 120,000 clones, just over 15% seen once. This CDR3 contains 13 residues. V lost 1 base and J lost 9; bases outside the gene matches: 1. Germline V gene sequence: CDR1 SGDLS, CDR2 YYNGEE. Regarding the study as a whole: What a later analysis showed was that several of the most significant clusters appeared linked to common viral pathogens.

This TCR derives from a woman between 18 and 29 years old in good health and CMV-seronegative. The specimen sequenced was PBMCs. This sequence joins TRBV9 and TRBJ2-3, with 11 positions matching TRBD2. The DNA for the CDR3 is TGTGCCAGCAGCGTAATAGCGGGAGGGACGCAGTATTTT. This encodes CASSVIAGGTQYF.